This T cell receptor beta chain was captured in a study of T cell repertoires in cytomegalovirus infection. Study at large: Selection of CMV epitopes for the study included recently identified HLA-C-restricted and well-studied HLA-B-restricted ones. Evidence of both CMV infection and a matching HLA type came from public TCR beta signatures. The study's findings and limits: Ex vivo responses were dominated by HLA-C-restricted CMV-specific TCR beta clonotypes.

Each CDR3 protein is one row after TCRdb ran MiXCR on the reads. The sample has roughly 220,000 distinct CDR3 sequences, roughly 34% seen once; the top ten hold more than 50%. Trimming took 4 bases from V and 5 from J, leaving 14 bases between them. Per germline, CDR1 KGHDR and CDR2 SFDVKD. The CDR3 covers 15 residues. Worth noting for this clonotype: Its antigen remains unknown.

The sample here was CD8+ T cells from cultured PBMCs, taken from culture after CMV antigen stimulation. The TCR sequence derives from a human donor in good health (CMV status not recorded). Some clones in this sample may be carry-over from other donors' samples. The J gene is TRBJ1-5, the V gene TRBV24-1; no definite D call. The DNA for the CDR3 is TGTGCCACCAGTGACTCGGCGGGAGGAGATCAGCCCCAGCATTTT. Amino acids: CATSDSAGGDQPQHF.